Following are 2 T cell receptor beta chains from one sample sequenced in a study of naive and memory T cell subsets. Antigens of these TCRs are unknown. Study findings and constraints: Naive repertoires, especially CD8, held a few larger clonotypes, possibly memory cells re-expressing CD45RA.

The beta constant-region primer was an equimolar mix of two oligonucleotides covering TRBC1 and TRBC2. Nested alpha and beta constant-region primers with the SP2 primer drove four PCR rounds on ligated cDNA. From the UMI-ligation and nested PCR reads, TCRdb called clonotypes with MiXCR, one entry per CDR3 protein. The table shows 150,000 or so distinct CDR3 sequences, with over 20% occurring only once. The material sequenced was naive CD4+ T cells from blood. The origin of the receptors is a human donor in good health.

V and J are TRBV24-1 and TRBJ2-2; D not resolved. Trimming left V 1 base short and J 1 base short, with 6 bases between. CDR3 length: 15 amino acids. From germline, CDR1 is KGHDR and CDR2 SFDVKD. The CDR3 loop reads CATSDLDENTGELFF. The CDR3 DNA is TGTGCCACCAGTGATTTAGACGAGAACACCGGGGAGCTGTTTTTT.

Ten or more counts support this clonotype. CDR3 residues: CASSPIKGFTDTQYF. Here the CDR3 DNA reads TGTGCCAGCTCACCAATCAAGGGGTTCACAGATACGCAGTATTTT. The rearrangement links TRBV18 to TRBJ2-3; D is perhaps TRBD1 (5 bases). The germline gives CDR1 KGHSH, CDR2 LQKENI. Deletions cut 2 bases from V and 2 bases from J, with 11 bases between. This CDR3 comprises 15 residues. The entire variable domain, with the rest obtained from reference TRBV18 and TRBJ2-3, is as follows: NAGVMQNPRHLVRRRGQEARLRCSPMKGHSHVYWYRQLPEEGLKFMVYLQKENIIDESGMPKERFSAEFPKEGPSILRIQQVVRGDSAAYFCASSPIKGFTDTQYFGPGTRLTVL.